The text below deals with one T cell receptor (beta chain). The sample holds many counts of this clonotype. Its binding antigen is unknown. Base qualities are not provided; no much larger clone lies one nucleotide away. Library preparation used 5' RACE. Sequencing relied on an Illumina HiSeq 2000. A universal primer binding site was introduced by template switching, and a unique molecular identifier was present in the final cDNA, enabling accurate counting of TCR cDNA molecules. First-strand cDNA for TCR alpha and beta chains was synthesized from specific primers in the conserved constant-segment region. To control for contamination, every cDNA library carried two barcodes: a SMART-Mk sample barcode plus Illumina barcodes. TruSeq adapter sequences, together with Illumina sample barcodes, were added in two successive PCR steps. Sequencing of the TCR alpha and beta cDNA libraries was done on the Illumina HiSeq platform using custom primers. In the original analysis: Raw reads were processed with MiGEC to extract unique molecular identifiers, and MiXCR was used to determine CDR3 positions. Recombination models were inferred per individual with the repgenHMM and IGoR tools using an EM algorithm. The tcR package in R was used for shared clonotype analysis, with sharing normalized by the product of cloneset sizes. Out-of-frame nonproductive sequences were analyzed to study raw recombination free of thymic and clonal selection effects. TCRdb trimmed public reads at Q25 via fastp, called clones via MiXCR and kept in-frame beta chains. For every CDR3 protein sequence, its rows merge into one entry that carries the most common genes and DNA. The authors' filters were not applied to this entry. Present in this sample are 420,000 or so distinct CDR3 sequences, about 18% of which were seen just once. Roughly an eighth of the sample goes to the ten largest clones.

Every donor in the study was a healthy Caucasian. Three unrelated non-twin adults were also sequenced: a male aged 18 to 30, a male aged 50 to 60 and a female aged 50 to 60. Miltenyi CD45RO+ enrichment and human naive T-cell isolation kits were used to isolate memory (CD45RO+) and naive T cells from PBMC. The source of the sample is a study of identical twins (dated by TCRdb to 2015 to 2016). Background for the entire study: TCR alpha and beta repertoires from monozygotic twins, unrelated adults of various ages and cord blood were deep-sequenced to test whether fetal clonotypes persist. To rule out contamination, replicate twin experiments were performed at different times with different library preparation protocols. Overall study outcomes, separate from this receptor: Because the same donors could not be followed over many years, conclusions were based on cross-sectional statistical analysis. Excess twin sharing in beta out-of-frame sequences was weaker because fewer shared sequences lowered the signal-to-noise ratio. Recombination models systematically underestimated out-of-frame TCR alpha sharing in monozygotic twins but agreed with sharing between unrelated individuals. Fewer insertions were carried by abundant cord blood beta clonotypes, a similar but weaker trend appeared in young adult naive repertoires, and no such trend appeared in memory repertoires. Compared with coincidental sharing between unrelated individuals, out-of-frame TCR alpha sequences shared between twins had an excess of sequences with low generation probability. Invariant T cells such as MAIT and iNKT could partly confound zero-insertion analyses, though diverse VJ usage argued against this for most clonotypes.

CDR1 and CDR2 were assigned from the germline V gene (reference sequence) as DFQATT and SNEGSKA. Reading from cysteine to phenylalanine, the CDR3 counts 12 amino acids. The DNA shown is the 36-base CDR3, in frame from base 1. The TCR comes from a man aged 45 to 65 in good health. The chain was built from TRBV20-1 and TRBJ2-3; a confident D gene designation cannot be given. Sequencing was carried out using naive T cells sorted from blood. The cell subset or site label here, explained by the study, means: cells isolated with a human naive T-cell isolation kit. The DNA sequence is TGCAGCACAAGCCGGGTCACAGATACGCAGTATTTT. Its translation reads: CSTSRVTDTQYF.